This T cell receptor (beta chain) derives from a study of cytomegalovirus exposure and HLA in healthy donors. Both 60 Vbeta primers and 13 Jbeta primers went into the PCR. Profiling relied on immunoSEQ multiplex PCR, and the TCRdb table lists in-frame clones only, not all of them. Among about 110,000 clones listed, about two thirds were seen once. The donors comprised healthy bone marrow donors. Nominal health characterized the donors when sampled, though unrecorded immune exposures were likely. This clone has a handful of counts. The CDR3 extends over 14 amino acids. Germline V gene sequence: CDR1 SGHDT, CDR2 YYEEEE. V was shortened by 4 bases and J by 2 bases, with 10 bases between the two germline ends.

The origin of this receptor is a boy between 10 and 17 years old in good health and CMV-seronegative. The sequenced sample was PBMCs. V is TRBV5-6 and J is TRBJ2-1; D gene ambiguous. The CDR3 here is CASSPDITYNEQFF. The CDR3 DNA sequence: TGTGCCAGCAGCCCTGACATCACCTACAATGAGCAGTTCTTC.